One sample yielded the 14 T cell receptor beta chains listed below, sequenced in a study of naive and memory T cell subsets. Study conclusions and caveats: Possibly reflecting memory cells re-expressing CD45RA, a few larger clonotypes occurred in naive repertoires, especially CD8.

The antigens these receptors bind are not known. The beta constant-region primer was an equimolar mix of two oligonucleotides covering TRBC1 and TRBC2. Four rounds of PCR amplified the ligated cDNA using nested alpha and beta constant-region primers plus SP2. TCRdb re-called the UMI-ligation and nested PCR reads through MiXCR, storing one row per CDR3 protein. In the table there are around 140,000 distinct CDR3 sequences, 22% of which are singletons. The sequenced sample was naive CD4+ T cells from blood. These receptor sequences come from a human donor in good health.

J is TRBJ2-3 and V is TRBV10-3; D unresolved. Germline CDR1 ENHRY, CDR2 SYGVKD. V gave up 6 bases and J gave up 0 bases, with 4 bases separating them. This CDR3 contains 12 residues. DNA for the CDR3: TGTGCCATCAGGGGTAGCACAGATACGCAGTATTTT. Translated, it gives CAIRGSTDTQYF.

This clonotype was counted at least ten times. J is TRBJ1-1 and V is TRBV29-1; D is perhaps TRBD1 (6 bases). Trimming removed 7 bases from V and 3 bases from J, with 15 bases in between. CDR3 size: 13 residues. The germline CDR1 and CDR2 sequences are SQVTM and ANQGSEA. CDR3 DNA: TGCAGCGCAACCACCACAGGGTACACTGAAGCTTTCTTT. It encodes CSATTTGYTEAFF.

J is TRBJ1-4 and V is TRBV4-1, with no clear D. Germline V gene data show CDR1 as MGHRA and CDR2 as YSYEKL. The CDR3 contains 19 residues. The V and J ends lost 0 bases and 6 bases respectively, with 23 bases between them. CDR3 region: CASSQDLVFPQVEDEKLFF. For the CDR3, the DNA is TGCGCCAGCAGCCAAGATTTAGTCTTCCCGCAGGTGGAGGATGAAAAACTGTTTTTT.

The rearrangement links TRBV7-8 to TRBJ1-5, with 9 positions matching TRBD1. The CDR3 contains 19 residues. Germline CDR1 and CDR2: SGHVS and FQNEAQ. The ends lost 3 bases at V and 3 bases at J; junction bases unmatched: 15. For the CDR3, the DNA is TGTGCCAGCAGCTTGTACAGGGGGCCAAAGGGAGTTAACAATCAGCCCCAGCATTTT. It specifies CASSLYRGPKGVNNQPQHF.

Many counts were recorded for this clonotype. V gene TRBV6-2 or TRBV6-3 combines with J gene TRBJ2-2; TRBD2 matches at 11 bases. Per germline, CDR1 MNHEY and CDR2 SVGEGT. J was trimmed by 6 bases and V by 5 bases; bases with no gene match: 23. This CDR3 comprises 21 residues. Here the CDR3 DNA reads TGTGCCAGCAGTCAACGACAAAGACTAGCGGGAAGGTTTCACTTGGCCGGGGAGCTGTTTTTT. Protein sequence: CASSQRQRLAGRFHLAGELFF.

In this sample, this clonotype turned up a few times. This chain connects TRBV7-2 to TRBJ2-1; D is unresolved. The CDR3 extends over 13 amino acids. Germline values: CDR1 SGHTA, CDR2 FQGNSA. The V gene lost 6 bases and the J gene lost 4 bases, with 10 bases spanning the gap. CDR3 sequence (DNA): TGTGCCAGCAGTTTACCAGCGTACAATGAGCAGTTCTTC. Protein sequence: CASSLPAYNEQFF.

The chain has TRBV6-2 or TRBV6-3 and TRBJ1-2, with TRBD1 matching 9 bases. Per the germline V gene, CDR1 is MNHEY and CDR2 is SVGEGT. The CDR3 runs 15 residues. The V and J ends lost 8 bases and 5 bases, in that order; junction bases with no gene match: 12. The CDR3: CASATPGQGSYGYTF. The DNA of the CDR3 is TGTGCCAGCGCGACACCCGGACAGGGGAGTTATGGCTACACCTTC.

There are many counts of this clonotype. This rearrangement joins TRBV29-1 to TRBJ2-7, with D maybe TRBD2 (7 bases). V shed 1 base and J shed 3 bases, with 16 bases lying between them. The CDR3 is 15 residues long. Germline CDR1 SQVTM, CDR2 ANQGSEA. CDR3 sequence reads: CSVEGEGGRDYEQYF. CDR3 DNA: TGCAGCGTTGAAGGGGAGGGGGGGCGAGACTACGAGCAGTACTTC.

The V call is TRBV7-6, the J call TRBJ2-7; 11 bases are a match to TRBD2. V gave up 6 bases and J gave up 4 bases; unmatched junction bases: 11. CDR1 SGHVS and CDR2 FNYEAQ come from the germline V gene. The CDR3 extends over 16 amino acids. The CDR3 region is CASSLITSGSTYEQYF. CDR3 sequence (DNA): TGTGCCAGCAGTCTCATTACTAGCGGGAGTACATACGAGCAGTACTTC.

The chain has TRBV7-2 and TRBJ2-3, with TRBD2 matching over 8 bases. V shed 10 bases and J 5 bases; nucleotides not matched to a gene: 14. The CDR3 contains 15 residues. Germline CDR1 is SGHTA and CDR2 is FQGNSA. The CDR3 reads CATSYGRGVEDTQYF. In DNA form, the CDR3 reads TGTGCCACCTCGTACGGGCGGGGGGTAGAAGATACGCAGTATTTT. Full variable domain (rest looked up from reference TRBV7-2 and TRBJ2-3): GAGVSQSPSNKVTEKGKDVELRCDPISGHTALYWYRQSLGQGLEFLIYFQGNSAPDKSGLPSDRFSAERTGGSVSTLTIQRTQQEDSAVYLCATSYGRGVEDTQYFGPGTRLTVL.

CDR3 in DNA: TGTGCCAGCAGTTTATCGCGGGCTGGCGGCGAGCAGTACTTC. Its translation: CASSLSRAGGEQYF. The chain couples TRBV28 to TRBJ2-7; tentative D call: TRBD2 (5 bases). Germline V gene data show CDR1 as MDHEN and CDR2 as SYDVKM. This CDR3 has 14 amino acids. The V end was cut by 1 base, the J end by 6 bases, with 13 bases between.

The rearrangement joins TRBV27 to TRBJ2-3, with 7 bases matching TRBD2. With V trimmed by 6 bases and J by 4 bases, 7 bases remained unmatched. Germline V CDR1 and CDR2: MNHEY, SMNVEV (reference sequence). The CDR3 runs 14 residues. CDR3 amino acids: CASRRGGPPDTQYF. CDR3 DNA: TGTGCCAGCAGGAGGGGAGGGCCCCCAGATACGCAGTATTTT.

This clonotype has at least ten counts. CDR3 residues: CASSLDLGGGSDEQYF. DNA of the CDR3: TGCGCCAGCAGCTTGGATCTGGGAGGGGGATCCGACGAGCAGTACTTC. The chain couples TRBV5-1 to TRBJ2-7; D perhaps matches TRBD2 (7 bases). Trimming pared 0 bases from V and 5 bases from J, leaving 18 bases between. CDR1 is SGHRS and CDR2 is YFSETQ in the germline V gene. The CDR3 has 16 residues. The entire variable domain, with the rest obtained from reference TRBV5-1 and TRBJ2-7, is as follows: KAGVTQTPRYLIKTRGQQVTLSCSPISGHRSVSWYQQTPGQGLQFLFEYFSETQRNKGNFPGRFSGRQFSNSRSEMNVSTLELGDSALYLCASSLDLGGGSDEQYFGPGTRLTVT.

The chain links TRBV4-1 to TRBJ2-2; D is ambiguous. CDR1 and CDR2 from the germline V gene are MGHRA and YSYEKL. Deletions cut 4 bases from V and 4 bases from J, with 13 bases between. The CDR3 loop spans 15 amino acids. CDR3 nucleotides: TGCGCCAGCAGCCTAGGGCCCCGAACCACCGGGGAGCTGTTTTTT. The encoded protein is CASSLGPRTTGELFF.